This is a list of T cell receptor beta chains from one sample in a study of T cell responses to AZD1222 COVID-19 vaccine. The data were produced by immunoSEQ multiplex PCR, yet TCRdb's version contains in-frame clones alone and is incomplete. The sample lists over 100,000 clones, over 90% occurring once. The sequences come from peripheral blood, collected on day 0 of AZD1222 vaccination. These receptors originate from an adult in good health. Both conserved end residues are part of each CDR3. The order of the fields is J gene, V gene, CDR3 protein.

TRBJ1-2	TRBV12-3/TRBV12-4	CASSLQGDYGYTF
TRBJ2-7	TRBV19	CATPYKGQYF
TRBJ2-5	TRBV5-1	CASSSGTSGRGGETQYF
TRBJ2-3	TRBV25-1	CASSPSRSGVGTDTQYF
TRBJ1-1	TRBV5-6	CASSLWGAQGVTEAFF
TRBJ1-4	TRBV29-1	CSVLEGRATNEKLFF
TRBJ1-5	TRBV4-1	CASSSGYLNQPQHF
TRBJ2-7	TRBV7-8	CASSLGGDRGVHEQYF
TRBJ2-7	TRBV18	CASSPPAGKVSEQYF
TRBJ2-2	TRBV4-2	CASSQGGTGELFF
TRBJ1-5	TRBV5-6	CASSFSGSNQPQHF
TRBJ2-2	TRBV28	CASRAGPANTGELFF
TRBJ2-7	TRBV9	CASSVDPTTGLKVEQYF
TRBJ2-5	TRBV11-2	CASSLDNQETQYF
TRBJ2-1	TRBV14	CASSRVGQGSYNEQFF
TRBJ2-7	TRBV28	CASTQWAGESYEQYF
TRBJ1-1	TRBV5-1	CASSLASPARAATNTEAFF
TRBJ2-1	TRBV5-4	CASSLGGGTSGSDEQFF
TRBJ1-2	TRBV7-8	CASSLGRDSFYGYTF
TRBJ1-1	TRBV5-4	CASSLANARNTEAFF
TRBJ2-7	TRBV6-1	CASSDHLSAGKTYEQYF
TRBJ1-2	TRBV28	CAIQMGGNYGYTF
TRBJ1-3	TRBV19	CASNGWDSGSGNTIYF
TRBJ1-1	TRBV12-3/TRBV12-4	CASSPQGAGEAFF
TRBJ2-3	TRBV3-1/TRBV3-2	CASSQGQGAVDTQYF
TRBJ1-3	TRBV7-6	CASSLGRDRVNTIYF
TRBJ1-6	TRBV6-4	CASSDGGDNSPLHF
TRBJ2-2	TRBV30	CAWSKGLTGELFF
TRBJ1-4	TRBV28	CASSDSRNEKLFF
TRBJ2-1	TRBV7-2	CASSFGPDNEQFF
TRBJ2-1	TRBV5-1	CASSPSATSGGGGEQFF
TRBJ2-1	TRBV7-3	CASSTGGQDEQFF